This TCR beta chain was obtained from a study of T cells in Graves' hyperthyroidism and ophthalmopathy. General study points: Ophthalmopathy cases were set apart from stable hyperthyroidism by a 13 V-J model. Researchers found most expanded thyroid clonotypes above 0.001 in blood as well.

From RNA transcripts, TCR beta CDR3 regions were amplified. Researchers ran a first-round RT-PCR on the TCR CDR3 using the HTBI primer set. In TCRdb, the multiplex PCR reads were re-called with MiXCR into one record per CDR3 protein. The profile covers approximately 400,000 distinct CDR3 sequences, with 15% to 19% appearing a single time and 14% taken by the ten largest. V was cut by 7 bases and J by 7 bases, with 17 bases left in between. The CDR3 extends over 14 amino acids. Per germline, CDR1 SEHNR and CDR2 FQNEAQ (reference sequence). The study defined stable Graves' hyperthyroidism as no ophthalmopathy progression within 18 months. For the diagnoses, clinical symptoms, serum thyroxine and TRAb, thyroid ultrasound and orbital computed tomography were used. Of note for this clonotype: Its antigen is undetermined.

The clonotype comes from a woman younger than 35 with Graves' hyperthyroidism. This chain uses TRBV7-9 with TRBJ2-1; possible D gene TRBD2, 6 bases. The sequenced sample was blood. CDR3 in amino acids: CASTTTGGVNEQFF. The CDR3 region has the DNA TGTGCCAGCACCACCACAGGAGGGGTGAATGAGCAGTTCTTC.